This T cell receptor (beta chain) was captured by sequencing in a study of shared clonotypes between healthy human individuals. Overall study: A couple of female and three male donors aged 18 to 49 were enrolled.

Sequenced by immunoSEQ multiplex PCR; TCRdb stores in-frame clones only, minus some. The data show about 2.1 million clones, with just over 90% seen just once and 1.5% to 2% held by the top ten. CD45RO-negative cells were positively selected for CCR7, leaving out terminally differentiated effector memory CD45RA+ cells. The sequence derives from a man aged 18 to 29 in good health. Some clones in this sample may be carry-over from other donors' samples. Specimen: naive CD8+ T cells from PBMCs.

The CDR3 sequence is CASLERTGAFAEAFF. In DNA, the CDR3 is TGTGCCAGCCTCGAACGGACAGGGGCATTCGCTGAAGCTTTCTTT. The chain carries TRBV28 and TRBJ1-1; 9 bases align to TRBD1. V trimming: 8 bases; J trimming: 6 bases; junction bases outside the gene matches: 13. This CDR3 comprises 15 residues. Germline values: CDR1 MDHEN, CDR2 SYDVKM.